This T cell receptor (beta chain) was profiled in a study of blood T cell repertoires in COVID-19. Study at large: The analysed material was cDNA or gDNA that came from T cells, B-cell-depleted T cells, or PBMCs.

Here immunoSEQ multiplex PCR was the method, and the copy in TCRdb shows in-frame clones only, minus some. The sample carries about 170,000 clones, about nine tenths recorded once. This CDR3 spans 16 amino acids. V was pared by 1 base and J by 5 bases, with 17 bases between. Germline CDR1 KGHSY, CDR2 FQNENV. What was sequenced was peripheral blood. This receptor was obtained from a man in his late teens or twenties with COVID-19, enrolled during active disease. This chain links TRBV16 with TRBJ1-1, with D possibly matching TRBD1 (5 bases). CDR3 bases: TGTGCCAGCAGCCAATATATTGGGGCGGGGCGGACTGAAGCTTTCTTT. Translating gives CASSQYIGAGRTEAFF.